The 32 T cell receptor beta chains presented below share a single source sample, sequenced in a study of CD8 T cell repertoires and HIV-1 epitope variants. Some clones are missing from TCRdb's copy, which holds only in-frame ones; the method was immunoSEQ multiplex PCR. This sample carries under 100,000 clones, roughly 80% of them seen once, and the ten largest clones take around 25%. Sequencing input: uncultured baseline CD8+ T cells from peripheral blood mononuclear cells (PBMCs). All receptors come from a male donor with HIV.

The CDR3 protein is CASSFAGESNEQFF. The CDR3 DNA sequence: TGTGCCAGCAGTTTCGCGGGAGAGAGCAATGAGCAGTTCTTC. This chain links TRBV28 with TRBJ2-1; TRBD2 aligns across 7 bases. Germline CDR1 reads MDHEN; CDR2 reads SYDVKM. The V segment lost 3 bases and the J segment 6 bases; nucleotides outside the gene matches: 5. The CDR3 is made up of 14 amino acids.

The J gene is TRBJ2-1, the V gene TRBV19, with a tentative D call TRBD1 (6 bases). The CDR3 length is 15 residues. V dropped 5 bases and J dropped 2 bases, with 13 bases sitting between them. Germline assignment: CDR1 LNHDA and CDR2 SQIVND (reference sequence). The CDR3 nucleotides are TGTGCCAGTAGTTTAGGACAGCGCGCCTACAATGAGCAGTTCTTC. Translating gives CASSLGQRAYNEQFF.

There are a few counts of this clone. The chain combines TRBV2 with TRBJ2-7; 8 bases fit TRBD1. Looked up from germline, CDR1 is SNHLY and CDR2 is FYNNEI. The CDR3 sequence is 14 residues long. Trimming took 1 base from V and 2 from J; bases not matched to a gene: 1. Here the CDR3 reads CASSEGTGTYEQYF. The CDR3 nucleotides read TGTGCCAGCAGTGAAGGGACAGGGACCTACGAGCAGTACTTC.

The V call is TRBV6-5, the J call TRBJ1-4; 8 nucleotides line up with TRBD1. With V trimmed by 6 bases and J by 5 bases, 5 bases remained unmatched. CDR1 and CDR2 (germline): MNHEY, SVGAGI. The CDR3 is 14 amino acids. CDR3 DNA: TGTGCCAGCAGGCCCACAGGGGGGAATGAAAAACTGTTTTTT. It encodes CASRPTGGNEKLFF.

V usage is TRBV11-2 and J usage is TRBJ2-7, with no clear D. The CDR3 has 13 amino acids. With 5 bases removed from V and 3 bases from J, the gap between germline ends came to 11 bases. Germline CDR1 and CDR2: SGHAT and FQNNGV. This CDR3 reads CASSPAPFYEQYF. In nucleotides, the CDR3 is TGTGCCAGCAGCCCCGCCCCTTTCTACGAGCAGTACTTC.

CDR3 sequence reads: CASSLFSRWRDTNEKLFF. In DNA, the CDR3 is TGTGCCAGCAGCTTATTTTCGAGGTGGAGGGACACTAATGAAAAACTGTTTTTT. The chain is built from TRBV5-6 and TRBJ1-4, with D possibly being TRBD1 (5 bases). Germline CDR1 reads SGHDT; CDR2 reads YYEEEE. Deletions cut 2 bases from V and 2 bases from J, with 19 bases between. The CDR3 contains 18 residues.

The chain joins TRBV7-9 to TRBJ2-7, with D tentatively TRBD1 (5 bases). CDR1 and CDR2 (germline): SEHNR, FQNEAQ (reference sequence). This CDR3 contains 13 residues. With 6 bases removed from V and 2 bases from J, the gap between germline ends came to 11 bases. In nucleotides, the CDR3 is TGTGCCAGCAGTTCTACAGGAACCTACGAGCAGTACTTC. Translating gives CASSSTGTYEQYF.

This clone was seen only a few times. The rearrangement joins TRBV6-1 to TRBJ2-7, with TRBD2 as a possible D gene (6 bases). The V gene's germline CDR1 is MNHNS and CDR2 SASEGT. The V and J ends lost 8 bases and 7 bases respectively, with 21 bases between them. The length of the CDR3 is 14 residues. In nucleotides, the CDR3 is TGTGCCAGCGGTCATTCGTCGGGGACTGCTGAGCAGTACTTC. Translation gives CASGHSSGTAEQYF.

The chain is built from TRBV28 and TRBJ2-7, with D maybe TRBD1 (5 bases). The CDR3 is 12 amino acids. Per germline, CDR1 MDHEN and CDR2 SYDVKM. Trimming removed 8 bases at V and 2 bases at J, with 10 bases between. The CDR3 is CASVDSPYEQYF. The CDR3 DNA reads TGTGCCAGCGTCGACAGTCCCTACGAGCAGTACTTC.

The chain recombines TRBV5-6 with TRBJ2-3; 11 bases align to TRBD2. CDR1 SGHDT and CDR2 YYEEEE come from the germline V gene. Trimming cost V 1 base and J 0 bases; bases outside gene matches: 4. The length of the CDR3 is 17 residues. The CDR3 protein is CASSLRGLADSTDTQYF. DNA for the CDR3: TGTGCCAGCAGCTTGAGGGGACTAGCGGATAGCACAGATACGCAGTATTTT.

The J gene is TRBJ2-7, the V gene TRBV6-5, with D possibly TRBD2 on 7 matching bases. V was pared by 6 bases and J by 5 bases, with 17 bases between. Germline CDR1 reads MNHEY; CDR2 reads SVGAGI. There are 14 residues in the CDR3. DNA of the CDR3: TGTGCCAGCAGCCCCTCGGGGGGCGGCCACGAGCAGTACTTC. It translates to CASSPSGGGHEQYF.

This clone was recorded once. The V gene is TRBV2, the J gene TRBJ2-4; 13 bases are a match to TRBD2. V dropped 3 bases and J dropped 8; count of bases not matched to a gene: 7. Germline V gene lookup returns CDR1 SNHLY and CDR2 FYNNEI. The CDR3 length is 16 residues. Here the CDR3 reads CASSERTSGGRDIQYF. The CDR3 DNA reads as TGTGCCAGCAGTGAGAGGACTAGCGGGGGTAGGGACATTCAGTACTTC.

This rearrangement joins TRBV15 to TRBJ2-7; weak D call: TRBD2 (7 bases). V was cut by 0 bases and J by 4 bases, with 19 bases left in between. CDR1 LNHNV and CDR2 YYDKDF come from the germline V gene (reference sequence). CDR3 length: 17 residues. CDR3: CATSRDKGGTKLYEQYF. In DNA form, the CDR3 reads TGTGCCACCAGCAGAGACAAGGGGGGGACGAAGCTTTACGAGCAGTACTTC.

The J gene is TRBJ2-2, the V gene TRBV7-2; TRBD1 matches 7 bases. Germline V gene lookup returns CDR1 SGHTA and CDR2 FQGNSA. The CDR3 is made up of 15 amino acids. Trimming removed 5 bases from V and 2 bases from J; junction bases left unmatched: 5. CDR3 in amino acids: CASSLGTANTGELFF. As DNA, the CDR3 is TGTGCCAGCAGCCTAGGGACAGCCAACACCGGGGAGCTGTTTTTT.

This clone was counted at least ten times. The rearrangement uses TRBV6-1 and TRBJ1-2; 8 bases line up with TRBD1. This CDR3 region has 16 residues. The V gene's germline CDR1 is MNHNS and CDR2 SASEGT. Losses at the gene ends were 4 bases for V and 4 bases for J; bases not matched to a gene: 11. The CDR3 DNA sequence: TGTGCCAGCAGTGCCTCAAGGACAGGGCTTCTCTATGGCTACACCTTC. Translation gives CASSASRTGLLYGYTF.

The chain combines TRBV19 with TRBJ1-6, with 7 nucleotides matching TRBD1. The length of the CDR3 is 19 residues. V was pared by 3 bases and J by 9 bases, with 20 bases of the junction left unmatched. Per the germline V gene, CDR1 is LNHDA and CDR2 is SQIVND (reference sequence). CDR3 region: CASSIDRTLNRGGSSPLHF. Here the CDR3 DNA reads TGTGCCAGTAGTATCGACCGAACCCTGAACAGGGGCGGGAGTTCACCCCTCCACTTT.

The CDR3 coding sequence is TGTGCCAGCAGCCGGGGGCCTTTGGGAGATACGCAGTATTTT. Residues: CASSRGPLGDTQYF. V and J are TRBV28 and TRBJ2-3; D may correspond to TRBD1 or TRBD2 (6 bases each). Trimming took off 6 bases at V and 5 bases at J, with 15 bases between the two ends. There are 14 residues in the CDR3. CDR1 is MDHEN and CDR2 is SYDVKM in the germline V gene.

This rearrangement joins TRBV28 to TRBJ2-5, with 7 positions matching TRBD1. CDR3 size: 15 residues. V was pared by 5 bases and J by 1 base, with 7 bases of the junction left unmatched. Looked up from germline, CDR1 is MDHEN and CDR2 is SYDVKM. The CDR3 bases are TGTGCCAGCAGTACAACGACAGGGCCCCAAGAGACCCAGTACTTC. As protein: CASSTTTGPQETQYF. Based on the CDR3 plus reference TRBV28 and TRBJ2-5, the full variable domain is DVKVTQSSRYLVKRTGEKVFLECVQDMDHENMFWYRQDPGLGLRLIYFSYDVKMKEKGDIPEGYSVSREKKERFSLILESASTNQTSMYLCASSTTTGPQETQYFGPGTRLLVL.

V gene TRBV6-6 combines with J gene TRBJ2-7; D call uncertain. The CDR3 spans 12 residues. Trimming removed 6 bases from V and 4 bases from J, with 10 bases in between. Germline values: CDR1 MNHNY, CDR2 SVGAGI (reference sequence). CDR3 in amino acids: CASSTSSYEQYF. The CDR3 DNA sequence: TGTGCCAGCAGCACGTCCTCGTACGAGCAGTACTTC.

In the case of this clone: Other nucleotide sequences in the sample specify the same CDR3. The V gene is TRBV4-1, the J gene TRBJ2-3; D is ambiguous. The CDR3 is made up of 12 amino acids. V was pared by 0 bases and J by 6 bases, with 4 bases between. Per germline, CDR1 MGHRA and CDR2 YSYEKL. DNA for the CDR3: TGCGCCAGCAGCCAAGAAGTGGATACGCAGTATTTT. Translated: CASSQEVDTQYF.

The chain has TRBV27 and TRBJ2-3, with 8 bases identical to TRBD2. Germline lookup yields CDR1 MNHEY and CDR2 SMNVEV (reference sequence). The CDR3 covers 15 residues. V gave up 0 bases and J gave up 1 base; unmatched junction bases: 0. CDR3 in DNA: TGTGCCAGCAGTTTATCACTAGCGGGCACAGATACGCAGTATTTT. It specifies CASSLSLAGTDTQYF.

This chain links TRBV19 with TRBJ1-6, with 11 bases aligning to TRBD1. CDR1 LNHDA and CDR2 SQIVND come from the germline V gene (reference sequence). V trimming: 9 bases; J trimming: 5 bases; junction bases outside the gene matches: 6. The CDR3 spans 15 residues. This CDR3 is CASGQGARDNSPLHF. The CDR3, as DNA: TGTGCCAGCGGACAGGGGGCGCGGGATAATTCACCCCTCCACTTT.

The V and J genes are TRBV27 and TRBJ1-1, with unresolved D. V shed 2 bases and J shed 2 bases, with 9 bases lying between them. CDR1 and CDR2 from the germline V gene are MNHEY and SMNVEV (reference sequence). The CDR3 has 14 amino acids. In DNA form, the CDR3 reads TGTGCCAGCAGTTTAGAACACTTAAACACTGAAGCTTTCTTT. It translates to CASSLEHLNTEAFF.

Here the CDR3 reads CASSLATGRDEKLFF. The CDR3 nucleotides read TGCGCCAGCAGCTTGGCCACAGGGCGGGATGAAAAACTGTTTTTT. The V call is TRBV5-1, the J call TRBJ1-4, with D perhaps TRBD1 (6 bases). Germline values: CDR1 SGHRS, CDR2 YFSETQ. V was shortened by 0 bases and J by 6 bases, with 12 bases between the two germline ends. The CDR3 has 15 residues.

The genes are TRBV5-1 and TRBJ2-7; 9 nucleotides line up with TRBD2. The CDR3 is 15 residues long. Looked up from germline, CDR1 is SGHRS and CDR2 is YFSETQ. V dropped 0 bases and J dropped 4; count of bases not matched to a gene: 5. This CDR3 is CASSLALRGGYEQYF. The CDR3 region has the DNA TGCGCCAGCAGCTTGGCCTTGCGGGGGGGATACGAGCAGTACTTC. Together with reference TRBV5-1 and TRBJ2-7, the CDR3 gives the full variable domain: KAGVTQTPRYLIKTRGQQVTLSCSPISGHRSVSWYQQTPGQGLQFLFEYFSETQRNKGNFPGRFSGRQFSNSRSEMNVSTLELGDSALYLCASSLALRGGYEQYFGPGTRLTVT.

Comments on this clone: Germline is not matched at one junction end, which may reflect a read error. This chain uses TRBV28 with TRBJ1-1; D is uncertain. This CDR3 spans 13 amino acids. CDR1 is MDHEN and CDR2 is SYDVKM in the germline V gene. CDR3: CASSPSGGIWAVF. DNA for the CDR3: TGTGCCAGCAGCCCAAGCGGAGGGATATGGGCCGTCTTT.

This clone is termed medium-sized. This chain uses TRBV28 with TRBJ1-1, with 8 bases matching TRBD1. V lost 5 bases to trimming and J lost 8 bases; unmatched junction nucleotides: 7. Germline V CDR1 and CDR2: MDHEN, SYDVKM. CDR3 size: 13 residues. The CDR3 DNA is TGTGCCAGCAGTCCCATTGGGACAGGAGAAGCTTTCTTT. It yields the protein CASSPIGTGEAFF.

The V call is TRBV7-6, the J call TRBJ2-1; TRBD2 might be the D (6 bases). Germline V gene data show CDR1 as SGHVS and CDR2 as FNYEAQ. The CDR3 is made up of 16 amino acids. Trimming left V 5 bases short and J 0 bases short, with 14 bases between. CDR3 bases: TGTGCCAGCAGCCCTCGGGAGCCCCGCTCCTACAATGAGCAGTTCTTC. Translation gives CASSPREPRSYNEQFF. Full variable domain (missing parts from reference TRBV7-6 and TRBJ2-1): GAGVSQSPRYKVTKRGQDVALRCDPISGHVSLYWYRQALGQGPEFLTYFNYEAQQDKSGLPNDRFSAERPEGSISTLTIQRTEQRDSAMYRCASSPREPRSYNEQFFGPGTRLTVL.

This chain's CDR3 is CATSRGVQGQKTLQGNTIYF. CDR3 in DNA: TGTGCCACCAGCAGGGGGGTTCAAGGACAGAAAACTCTCCAAGGAAACACCATATATTTT. This chain uses TRBV15 with TRBJ1-3; tentative D call: TRBD1 (6 bases). Germline loops: CDR1 LNHNV, CDR2 YYDKDF (reference sequence). This CDR3 comprises 20 residues. V was clipped by 3 bases and J by 4 bases, with 28 bases between them.

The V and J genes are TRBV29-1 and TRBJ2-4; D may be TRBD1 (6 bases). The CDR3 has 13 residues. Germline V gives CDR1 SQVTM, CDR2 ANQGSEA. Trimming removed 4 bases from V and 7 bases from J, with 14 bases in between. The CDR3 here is CSVAQGLRNIQYF. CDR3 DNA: TGCAGCGTTGCTCAGGGGTTGAGGAACATTCAGTACTTC.

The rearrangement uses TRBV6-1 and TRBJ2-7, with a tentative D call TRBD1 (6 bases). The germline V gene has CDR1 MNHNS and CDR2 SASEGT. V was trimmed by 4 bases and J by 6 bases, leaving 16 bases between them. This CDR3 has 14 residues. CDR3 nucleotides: TGTGCCAGCAGTGTGGGGACAAGGGGATCCGAGCAGTACTTC. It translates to CASSVGTRGSEQYF.

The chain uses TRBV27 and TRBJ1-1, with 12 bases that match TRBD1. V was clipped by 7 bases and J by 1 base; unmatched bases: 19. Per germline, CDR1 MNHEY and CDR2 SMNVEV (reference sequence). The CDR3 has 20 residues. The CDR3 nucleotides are TGTGCCAGCACCCTAAAATTATCGGGACAGGGGGCGCGGGGGAACACTGAAGCTTTCTTT. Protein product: CASTLKLSGQGARGNTEAFF.